The 27 T cell receptor beta chains below all came from one sample that was sequenced in a study of OX40 agonist ivuxolimab in advanced cancers. Data came from immunoSEQ multiplex PCR; TCRdb stores just in-frame clones and leaves some out. The repertoire holds roughly 49,000 clones, with 85% to 90% as singletons. The sequences come from CD4+ or CD8+ T cells sorted from blood, collected in a trial of the OX40 agonist ivuxolimab. These receptors were taken from an adult with an advanced solid tumor such as melanoma, head and neck, liver or kidney cancer.

The count of this clone is one. The gene calls are TRBV18 and TRBJ2-1, with 14 bases that match TRBD2. The CDR3 totals 16 residues. The V segment lost 4 bases and the J segment 8 bases; nucleotides outside the gene matches: 7. CDR1 and CDR2 from the germline V gene are KGHSH and LQKENI. CDR3 bases: TGTGCCAGCTCACAGGGGACTAGCGGGAGTTTAGATGAGCAGTTCTTC. It specifies CASSQGTSGSLDEQFF.

The chain combines TRBV9 with TRBJ2-7, with 8 bases aligning to TRBD1. The CDR3 runs 15 residues. The germline gives CDR1 SGDLS, CDR2 YYNGEE. With 1 base clipped from V and 6 bases from J, the junction kept 9 bases outside the gene matches. The CDR3 loop is CASSVSDRAFGEQYF. The CDR3 nucleotides are TGTGCCAGCAGCGTATCGGACAGGGCTTTCGGCGAGCAGTACTTC.

CDR3 sequence reads: CASSLTGNQPQHF. The CDR3 nucleotides are TGTGCCAGCAGCTTGACAGGGAATCAGCCCCAGCATTTT. The V and J genes are TRBV7-9 and TRBJ1-5; TRBD1 agrees at 7 bases. Per germline, CDR1 SEHNR and CDR2 FQNEAQ (reference sequence). Unmatched junction bases numbered 0, after V lost 3 bases and J lost 4 bases. The CDR3 contains 13 residues.

The chain combines TRBV29-1 with TRBJ2-3; 9 nucleotides agree with TRBD1. Germline values: CDR1 SQVTM, CDR2 ANQGSEA. Trimming took 4 bases from V and 1 from J; bases not matched to a gene: 3. CDR3 length: 14 amino acids. This CDR3 is CSVARTGGTDTQYF. As DNA, the CDR3 is TGCAGCGTTGCCCGGACAGGGGGCACAGATACGCAGTATTTT.

This clone was seen a single time. The chain uses TRBV6-5 and TRBJ1-2; 8 nucleotides line up with TRBD1. Germline CDR1 is MNHEY and CDR2 is SVGAGI. The CDR3 is made up of 15 amino acids. J lost 3 bases, V lost 6 bases, and 9 bases had no gene match. As DNA, the CDR3 is TGTGCCAGCAGGGCCGACAGGGGTGGGGACTATGGCTACACCTTC. It specifies CASRADRGGDYGYTF.

The J gene is TRBJ2-2, the V gene TRBV5-4; D unresolved. The length of the CDR3 is 16 residues. V was pared by 0 bases and J by 0 bases, with 9 bases between. CDR1 is SGHNT, CDR2 YYREEE, per germline (reference sequence). The CDR3 loop reads CASSLGSPSNTGELFF. The CDR3 DNA follows: TGTGCCAGCAGCTTGGGGTCTCCATCGAACACCGGGGAGCTGTTTTTT.

A remark on this clone: Germline is not matched at one junction end, which may reflect a read error. V usage is TRBV29-1 and J usage is TRBJ1-4, with 9 bases that match TRBD1. The V gene's germline CDR1 is SQVTM and CDR2 ANQGSEA. The CDR3 totals 13 residues. In DNA form, the CDR3 reads TGCAGCGTTAAAGACAGGGGGGGTAAAAAACTGTTTTTT. It encodes CSVKDRGGKKLFF.

The genes are TRBV2 and TRBJ1-5, with 7 bases fitting TRBD1. Germline-derived CDR1 and CDR2 are SNHLY and FYNNEI. Germline trimming cut 1 base from V and 6 bases from J; bases unmatched to any gene: 6. The CDR3 is 15 amino acids. CDR3 DNA: TGTGCCAGCAGTGAAGGAAGGGGGCGCACTCAGCCCCAGCATTTT. This encodes CASSEGRGRTQPQHF.

The rearrangement uses TRBV19 and TRBJ2-2, with D unresolved. CDR3 length: 14 residues. V was cut by 1 base and J by 5 bases, with 8 bases left in between. CDR1 and CDR2 from the germline V gene are LNHDA and SQIVND (reference sequence). The CDR3, as DNA: TGTGCCAGTAGTATAGGGCAGTTTACCGGGGAGCTGTTTTTT. Its protein is CASSIGQFTGELFF. Based on the CDR3 plus reference TRBV19 and TRBJ2-2, the full variable domain is DGGITQSPKYLFRKEGQNVTLSCEQNLNHDAMYWYRQDPGQGLRLIYYSQIVNDFQKGDIAEGYSVSREKKESFPLTVTSAQKNPTAFYLCASSIGQFTGELFFGEGSRLTVL.

The J gene is TRBJ1-1, the V gene TRBV19; the match to TRBD1 covers 11 bases. The CDR3 is 15 amino acids. The trim removed 6 bases at V and 4 bases at J, leaving 7 bases unmatched. Germline assignment: CDR1 LNHDA and CDR2 SQIVND (reference sequence). The CDR3 is CASSRLGQGATEAFF. The DNA for the CDR3 is TGTGCCAGTAGCCGCCTAGGACAGGGGGCCACTGAAGCTTTCTTT.

This chain connects TRBV29-1 to TRBJ2-3; maybe TRBD2 (6 bases). The CDR3 runs 14 residues. V lost 6 bases, J lost 4 bases, and 17 bases lay in between. Looked up from germline, CDR1 is SQVTM and CDR2 is ANQGSEA. As DNA, the CDR3 is TGCAGCGTCAAGTCGCTAGCGTTTGCAGATACGCAGTATTTT. It translates to CSVKSLAFADTQYF.

The chain employs TRBV10-1 and TRBJ2-3, with TRBD2 identical over 10 bases. V gave up 5 bases and J gave up 4 bases; unmatched junction bases: 3. CDR1 WNHNN and CDR2 SYGVQD come from the germline V gene (reference sequence). The CDR3 consists of 14 residues. The DNA of the CDR3 is TGCGCCAGCAGTCAGCGGGGGGGATCAGATACGCAGTATTTT. As protein: CASSQRGGSDTQYF.

This sequence joins TRBV9 and TRBJ2-7, with 7 bases lining up with TRBD2. The germline V gene has CDR1 SGDLS and CDR2 YYNGEE. V lost 3 bases and J lost 5; bases outside the gene matches: 5. This CDR3 region has 13 residues. CDR3 region: CASSGPRGDEQYF. The CDR3 DNA is TGTGCCAGCAGCGGACCTCGGGGGGACGAGCAGTACTTC.

The V and J genes are TRBV25-1 and TRBJ2-2; D may be TRBD2 (7 bases). Trimming cost V 6 bases and J 2 bases, with 10 bases left between them. This CDR3 comprises 14 residues. Per germline, CDR1 MGHDK and CDR2 SYGVNS. In DNA form, the CDR3 reads TGTGCCAGCAGCCGGGGGGCAAACACCGGGGAGCTGTTTTTT. Its protein product is CASSRGANTGELFF. Full variable domain (rest looked up from reference TRBV25-1 and TRBJ2-2): EADIYQTPRYLVIGTGKKITLECSQTMGHDKMYWYQQDPGMELHLIHYSYGVNSTEKGDLSSESTVSRIRTEHFPLTLESARPSHTSQYLCASSRGANTGELFFGEGSRLTVL.

The CDR3 DNA sequence: TGTGCCAGCAGCTTAATGTCCGGGCCGGGCACTGAAGCTTTCTTT. Encoded protein: CASSLMSGPGTEAFF. The chain recombines TRBV7-9 with TRBJ1-1; D is unclear. CDR3 length: 15 residues. Germline lookup yields CDR1 SEHNR and CDR2 FQNEAQ (reference sequence). V lost 2 bases and J lost 4, with 14 bases in between. Together with reference TRBV7-9 and TRBJ1-1, the CDR3 gives the full variable domain: DTGVSQNPRHKITKRGQNVTFRCDPISEHNRLYWYRQTLGQGPEFLTYFQNEAQLEKSRLLSDRFSAERPKGSFSTLEIQRTEQGDSAMYLCASSLMSGPGTEAFFGQGTRLTVV.

The chain links TRBV4-1 to TRBJ2-1; D gene uncertain. The CDR3 covers 13 residues. V lost 1 base and J 7 bases, leaving 8 bases between the germline ends. Per germline, CDR1 MGHRA and CDR2 YSYEKL. The CDR3 DNA reads TGCGCCAGCAGCCAAGTCAGTGTGAATGAGCAGTTCTTC. Amino acids: CASSQVSVNEQFF.

The chain couples TRBV9 to TRBJ1-3, with D unresolved. This CDR3 comprises 16 residues. Germline CDR1 and CDR2: SGDLS and YYNGEE. Trimming pared 4 bases from V and 2 bases from J, leaving 16 bases between. The CDR3 loop is CASSPQVGGAGNTIYF. The CDR3 bases are TGTGCCAGCAGCCCGCAAGTAGGAGGCGCTGGAAACACCATATATTTT.

The rearrangement uses TRBV28 and TRBJ1-1, with TRBD1 matching over 8 bases. CDR1 is MDHEN, CDR2 SYDVKM, per germline. This CDR3 spans 17 amino acids. J was trimmed by 0 bases and V by 5 bases; bases with no gene match: 11. The CDR3 sequence: CASSGFSRGQLNTEAFF. CDR3 sequence (DNA): TGTGCCAGCAGTGGGTTCTCCAGGGGGCAACTGAACACTGAAGCTTTCTTT.

The V gene is TRBV11-2, the J gene TRBJ2-7; D remains ambiguous. From germline, CDR1 is SGHAT and CDR2 FQNNGV. V was trimmed by 2 bases and J by 2 bases, leaving 4 bases between them. This CDR3 comprises 12 residues. CDR3 in DNA: TGTGCCAGCAGCTTATACCCCTACGAGCAGTACTTC. It translates to CASSLYPYEQYF.

The chain employs TRBV5-1 and TRBJ2-1; 9 positions match TRBD1. Germline-derived CDR1 and CDR2 are SGHRS and YFSETQ. The CDR3 covers 18 residues. V was pared by 4 bases and J by 7 bases, with 18 bases of the junction left unmatched. CDR3: CASSLPPYRGHLRNEQFF. Written as DNA, the CDR3 is TGCGCCAGCAGCCTCCCCCCTTACAGGGGGCACCTTAGGAATGAGCAGTTCTTC.

This clone was picked up one time. The V call is TRBV11-2, the J call TRBJ2-3; 10 bases align to TRBD2. After removal of 5 bases from V and 3 bases from J, the junction contained 8 bases not matched to a gene. CDR1 SGHAT and CDR2 FQNNGV come from the germline V gene. CDR3 length: 16 amino acids. CDR3 protein: CASSIYSGGRTDTQYF. As DNA, the CDR3 is TGTGCCAGCAGCATATATAGCGGGGGGAGGACAGATACGCAGTATTTT.

The chain recombines TRBV28 with TRBJ2-5, with a possible D match to TRBD2 (5 bases). The CDR3 consists of 16 residues. The germline CDR1 and CDR2 sequences are MDHEN and SYDVKM. The ends were cut back, 2 bases at V and 0 bases at J, with 13 bases in the middle. The DNA for the CDR3 is TGTGCCAGCAGTTTAGTAGGAGGTGTTGACCAAGAGACCCAGTACTTC. Translating it yields CASSLVGGVDQETQYF. Together with reference TRBV28 and TRBJ2-5, the CDR3 gives the full variable domain: DVKVTQSSRYLVKRTGEKVFLECVQDMDHENMFWYRQDPGLGLRLIYFSYDVKMKEKGDIPEGYSVSREKKERFSLILESASTNQTSMYLCASSLVGGVDQETQYFGPGTRLLVL.

The rearrangement joins TRBV28 to TRBJ1-5; D ambiguous. The CDR3 consists of 13 residues. The V and J ends lost 7 bases and 4 bases respectively, with 11 bases between them. Germline lookup yields CDR1 MDHEN and CDR2 SYDVKM. The CDR3, as DNA: TGTGCCAGCACACGATTGACAAATCAGCCCCAGCATTTT. Translating it yields CASTRLTNQPQHF.

The rearrangement uses TRBV7-6 and TRBJ2-5; a weak D match, TRBD2 (6 bases). There are 12 residues in the CDR3. Trimming left V 3 bases short and J 6 bases short, with 8 bases between. In germline, CDR1 is SGHVS, CDR2 FNYEAQ. CDR3 loop: CASSLGGQTQYF. The CDR3 DNA reads as TGTGCCAGCAGCTTGGGGGGACAGACCCAGTACTTC.

The chain couples TRBV19 to TRBJ2-1, with D perhaps matching TRBD1 or TRBD2 (5 bases each). Germline CDR1 LNHDA, CDR2 SQIVND (reference sequence). CDR3 size: 15 residues. V gave up 2 bases and J gave up 8 bases, with 16 bases separating them. The CDR3 bases are TGTGCCAGTAGTATAACGGGACGGACCCACGATGAGCAGTTCTTC. This encodes CASSITGRTHDEQFF.

This clone showed up just once. The V and J genes are TRBV5-4 and TRBJ2-7; 12 nucleotides align to TRBD2. V was clipped by 3 bases and J by 3 bases; unmatched bases: 4. CDR3 size: 15 residues. Germline V gene lookup returns CDR1 SGHNT and CDR2 YYREEE (reference sequence). DNA for the CDR3: TGTGCCAGCAGCTCAGGACTAGCGGGGCACTACGAGCAGTACTTC. This translates into CASSSGLAGHYEQYF.

The rearrangement links TRBV2 to TRBJ2-3; D unresolved. CDR1 is SNHLY and CDR2 is FYNNEI in the germline V gene. This CDR3 is 12 amino acids long. With 8 bases removed from V and 2 bases from J, the gap between germline ends came to 8 bases. Here the CDR3 DNA reads TGTGCCAGCCGACCTTACACAGATACGCAGTATTTT. It codes for CASRPYTDTQYF.